The 17 T cell receptor beta chains below were found in one sample sequenced in a study of beta chain features in type 1 diabetes. Their target antigens are unknown. Study results and limitations: Across all four CD4+ subsets, people with type 1 diabetes showed modestly shorter TCRB CDR3s.

Expressed TCRB transcripts were sequenced because the isolated RNA had all been reverse transcribed beforehand. The assay was immunoSEQ multiplex PCR, and TCRdb's table has in-frame clones only and misses some. The profile shows roughly 700,000 clones, about an eighth of them singletons. The sample consisted of naive CD4+ T cells from blood. The receptors here all came from a young man with type 1 diabetes.

This clone appeared a few times. The chain links TRBV19 to TRBJ2-5, with 9 bases fitting TRBD2. Germline loops: CDR1 LNHDA, CDR2 SQIVND (reference sequence). The CDR3 sequence is 14 residues long. The ends lost 6 bases at V and 5 bases at J; junction bases unmatched: 7. Here the CDR3 reads CASRVTSGRETQYF. CDR3 bases: TGTGCCAGTAGAGTGACTAGCGGTCGGGAGACCCAGTACTTC.

Of note for this clone: The sample holds other DNA sequences that translate to the same CDR3. The chain combines TRBV5-1 with TRBJ2-5; no firm D call. Trimming cost V 0 bases and J 1 base, with 1 base left between them. The CDR3 is 12 amino acids. CDR1 and CDR2 (germline): SGHRS, YFSETQ. This CDR3 is CASSLVQETQYF. As DNA, the CDR3 is TGCGCCAGCAGCTTGGTCCAAGAGACCCAGTACTTC. The full variable domain, in which reference TRBV5-1 and TRBJ2-5 provide the parts outside the CDR3, is KAGVTQTPRYLIKTRGQQVTLSCSPISGHRSVSWYQQTPGQGLQFLFEYFSETQRNKGNFPGRFSGRQFSNSRSEMNVSTLELGDSALYLCASSLVQETQYFGPGTRLLVL.

The chain joins TRBV30 to TRBJ2-7; the D gene is possibly TRBD1 (6 bases). Between the trimmed V and J ends, which lost 0 bases and 0 bases, there was a span of 9 bases. Germline V gene lookup returns CDR1 GTSNPN and CDR2 SVGIG (reference sequence). The CDR3 loop spans 14 amino acids. The CDR3, as DNA: TGTGCCTGGAGTGTCGGGACAACCTCCTACGAGCAGTACTTC. It codes for CAWSVGTTSYEQYF.

This clone was observed a handful of times. The rearrangement joins TRBV5-1 to TRBJ2-7; the D gene is possibly TRBD1 (6 bases). Germline V gene data show CDR1 as SGHRS and CDR2 as YFSETQ. The ends were cut back, 4 bases at V and 1 base at J, with 12 bases in the middle. This CDR3 has 14 amino acids. CDR3 nucleotides: TGCGCCAGCAGCCGCACGACAGGTTCCTACGAGCAGTACTTC. Translation gives CASSRTTGSYEQYF.

The CDR3 loop reads CASRPTAIYGYTF. DNA for the CDR3: TGTGCCAGCAGACCGACAGCGATCTATGGCTACACCTTC. The chain links TRBV6-5 to TRBJ1-2, with a possible D match to TRBD1 (5 bases). V was pared by 6 bases and J by 4 bases, with 12 bases between. The CDR3 contains 13 residues. Germline loops: CDR1 MNHEY, CDR2 SVGAGI.

This chain connects TRBV10-3 to TRBJ2-5; either TRBD1 or TRBD2 may fit D (5 bases each). The germline CDR1 and CDR2 sequences are ENHRY and SYGVKD. V was trimmed by 0 bases and J by 5 bases, leaving 13 bases between them. The CDR3 is 15 amino acids. As DNA, the CDR3 is TGTGCCATCAGTGAGTCGACGCTAGCAGGGGAGACCCAGTACTTC. It translates to CAISESTLAGETQYF.

This clone was detected a few times. The chain uses TRBV7-9 and TRBJ2-7, with 9 bases aligning to TRBD1. Germline V gene lookup returns CDR1 SEHNR and CDR2 FQNEAQ (reference sequence). The V gene end was trimmed by 1 base and the J gene end by 3 bases; junction bases not matched to a gene: 4. This CDR3 region has 15 residues. The CDR3 bases are TGTGCCAGCAGCTTAGTTGCGGGACAGGGCTACGAGCAGTACTTC. It yields the protein CASSLVAGQGYEQYF. The full variable domain, completed using reference TRBV7-9 and TRBJ2-7, is DTGVSQNPRHKITKRGQNVTFRCDPISEHNRLYWYRQTLGQGPEFLTYFQNEAQLEKSRLLSDRFSAERPKGSFSTLEIQRTEQGDSAMYLCASSLVAGQGYEQYFGPGTRLTVT.

The chain links TRBV27 to TRBJ2-7, with 7 bases identical to TRBD1. Germline loops: CDR1 MNHEY, CDR2 SMNVEV (reference sequence). The trim removed 6 bases at V and 1 base at J, leaving 6 bases unmatched. The CDR3 runs 14 residues. CDR3 bases: TGTGCCAGCAGACCAAACAGGGGTTCCTACGAGCAGTACTTC. Residues: CASRPNRGSYEQYF.

This clone turned up a few times. Different DNA sequences within this sample yield the same CDR3. The chain links TRBV19 to TRBJ1-3; D perhaps matches TRBD1 (5 bases). V was cut by 5 bases and J by 0 bases, with 8 bases left in between. Germline CDR1 reads LNHDA; CDR2 reads SQIVND (reference sequence). The length of the CDR3 is 14 residues. The CDR3 nucleotides are TGTGCCAGTAGTTCTGGGGGCTCTGGAAACACCATATATTTT. This gives the protein CASSSGGSGNTIYF.

The CDR3 DNA follows: TGTGCCAGCAGCACAGGGACAGGGGGCTATGGCTACACCTTC. Protein sequence: CASSTGTGGYGYTF. This sequence joins TRBV7-9 and TRBJ1-2, with 11 bases fitting TRBD1. Germline V gives CDR1 SEHNR, CDR2 FQNEAQ (reference sequence). V shed 5 bases and J 4 bases; nucleotides not matched to a gene: 3. The CDR3 spans 14 residues.

The V call is TRBV11-3, the J call TRBJ2-2; tentatively, D is TRBD1 (6 bases). The germline V gene encodes CDR1 SGHNT and CDR2 YENEEA. Trimming removed 4 bases from V and 0 bases from J, with 9 bases in between. CDR3 length equals 15 residues. In DNA, the CDR3 is TGTGCCAGCAGCTGGGACACGCCGAACACCGGGGAGCTGTTTTTT. This codes for CASSWDTPNTGELFF.

The sample holds a few counts of this clone. This CDR3 is CASSAAALAQYF. DNA for the CDR3: TGTGCCAGCAGTGCGGCGGCCCTGGCCCAGTACTTC. The chain couples TRBV6-1 to TRBJ2-5; no clear D gene. The germline V and J ends were trimmed by 4 bases and 9 bases, with 12 bases remaining between them. The CDR3 runs 12 residues. Per the germline V gene, CDR1 is MNHNS and CDR2 is SASEGT.

The V and J genes are TRBV27 and TRBJ1-1; 10 nucleotides agree with TRBD1. The ends lost 1 base at V and 0 bases at J; junction bases unmatched: 11. CDR1 is MNHEY and CDR2 is SMNVEV in the germline V gene (reference sequence). CDR3 length: 19 amino acids. The CDR3 here is CASSLFKGTGERMNTEAFF. The CDR3 DNA reads as TGTGCCAGCAGTTTATTCAAAGGGACAGGGGAACGAATGAACACTGAAGCTTTCTTT.

V and J are TRBV15 and TRBJ1-6; D is unclear. With 0 bases removed from V and 5 bases from J, the gap between germline ends came to 17 bases. The germline V gene encodes CDR1 LNHNV and CDR2 YYDKDF (reference sequence). The CDR3 runs 18 residues. As DNA, the CDR3 is TGTGCCACCAGCAGAGATATTCGGCCGGGCCAAAATAATTCACCCCTCCACTTT. Translation: CATSRDIRPGQNNSPLHF.

This CDR3 reads CASSADYGYTF. The CDR3 DNA sequence: TGTGCCAGCAGCGCAGACTATGGCTACACCTTC. The chain uses TRBV7-9 and TRBJ1-2; D uncertain. This CDR3 has 11 residues. The germline gives CDR1 SEHNR, CDR2 FQNEAQ (reference sequence). The V end lost 5 bases, the J end lost 3 bases, and 4 bases lay between the germline ends.

This clone showed up just a few times. The V call is TRBV2, the J call TRBJ2-6; D tentatively reads TRBD1 or TRBD2 (5 bases each). V was cut by 8 bases and J by 1 base, with 12 bases left in between. The germline gives CDR1 SNHLY, CDR2 FYNNEI. The CDR3 consists of 15 residues. Here the CDR3 reads CASGGPVSGANVLTF. CDR3 nucleotide sequence: TGTGCCAGCGGGGGTCCGGTGTCTGGGGCCAACGTCCTGACTTTC.

V usage is TRBV4-1 and J usage is TRBJ1-5, with D perhaps TRBD1 (5 bases). CDR1 is MGHRA and CDR2 is YSYEKL in the germline V gene. CDR3 size: 13 residues. V was pared by 1 base and J by 6 bases, with 7 bases between. CDR3 sequence (DNA): TGCGCCAGCAGCCAAGTAGGGACTCAGCCCCAGCATTTT. Encoded protein: CASSQVGTQPQHF.